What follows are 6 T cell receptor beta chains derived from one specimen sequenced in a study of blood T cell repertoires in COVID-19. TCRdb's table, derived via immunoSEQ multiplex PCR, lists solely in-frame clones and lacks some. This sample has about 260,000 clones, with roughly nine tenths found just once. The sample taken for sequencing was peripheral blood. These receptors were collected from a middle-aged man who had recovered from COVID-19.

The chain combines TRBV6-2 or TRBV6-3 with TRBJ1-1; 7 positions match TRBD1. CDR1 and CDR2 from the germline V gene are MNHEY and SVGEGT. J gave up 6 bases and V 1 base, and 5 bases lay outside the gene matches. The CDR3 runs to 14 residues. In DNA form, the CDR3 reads TGTGCCAGCAGTTACTTGACAGGGCGGTCTGAAGCTTTCTTT. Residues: CASSYLTGRSEAFF.

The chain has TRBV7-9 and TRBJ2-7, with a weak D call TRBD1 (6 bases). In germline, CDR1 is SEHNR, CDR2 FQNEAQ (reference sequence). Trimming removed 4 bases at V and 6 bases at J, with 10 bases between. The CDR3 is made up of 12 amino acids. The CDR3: CASSSTGPEQYF. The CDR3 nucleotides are TGTGCCAGCAGCTCGACAGGACCCGAGCAGTACTTC.

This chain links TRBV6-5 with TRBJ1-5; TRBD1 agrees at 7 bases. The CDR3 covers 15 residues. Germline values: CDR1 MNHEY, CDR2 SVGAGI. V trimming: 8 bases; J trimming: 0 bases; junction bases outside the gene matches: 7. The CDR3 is CASSRQGSSNQPQHF. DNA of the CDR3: TGTGCCAGCTCCAGACAGGGAAGTAGCAATCAGCCCCAGCATTTT.

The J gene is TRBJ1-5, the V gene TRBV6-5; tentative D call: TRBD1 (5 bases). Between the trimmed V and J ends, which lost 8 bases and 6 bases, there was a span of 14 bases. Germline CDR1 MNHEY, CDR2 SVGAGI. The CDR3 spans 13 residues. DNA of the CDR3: TGTGCCAGCTCCACGGGGGTTTTTCAGCCCCAGCATTTT. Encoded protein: CASSTGVFQPQHF.

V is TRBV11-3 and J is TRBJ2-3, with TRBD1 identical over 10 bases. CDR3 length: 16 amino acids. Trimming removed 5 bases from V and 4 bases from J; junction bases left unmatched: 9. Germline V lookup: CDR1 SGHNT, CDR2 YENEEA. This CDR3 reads CASSPGQGGFPDTQYF. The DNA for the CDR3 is TGTGCCAGCAGCCCTGGACAGGGGGGATTTCCAGATACGCAGTATTTT.

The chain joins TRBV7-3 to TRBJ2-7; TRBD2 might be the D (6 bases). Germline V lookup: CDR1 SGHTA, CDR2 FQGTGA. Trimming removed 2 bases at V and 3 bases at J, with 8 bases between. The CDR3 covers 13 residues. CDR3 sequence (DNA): TGTGCCAGCAGCTTAGCGGGGAACTACGAGCAGTACTTC. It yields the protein CASSLAGNYEQYF.